This TCR beta chain was identified in a study of immune reconstitution after stem cell transplant in scleroderma. MiXCR was run by TCRdb on the RT-PCR reads, yielding one entry per CDR3 protein. The sample holds under 2,500 distinct CDR3 sequences, 6.4% seen once. In this sample, this clonotype is medium-sized. Germline V CDR1 and CDR2: DFQATT, SNEGSKA (reference sequence). This CDR3 contains 17 residues. V was pared by 1 base and J by 0 bases, with 16 bases between. The chain combines TRBV20-1 with TRBJ2-1, with unresolved D. This specimen was collected before or after autologous hematopoietic stem cell transplantation (not recorded which). The sequence derives from a female donor with systemic sclerosis. The CDR3 is CSARGIERPSSYNEQFF. CDR3 coding DNA: TGCAGTGCTAGAGGAATAGAGCGTCCTAGCTCCTACAATGAGCAGTTCTTC.